The T cell receptor (beta chain) described here comes from a study of regulatory T cells in long-lasting Graves disease. Library construction for TCR beta used iRepertoire HTBI primers and Arm-PCR of CDR3 regions. One entry per CDR3 protein, called by TCRdb with MiXCR from the multiplex PCR reads. The repertoire consists of over 500,000 distinct CDR3 sequences, with about 16% occurring once and the leading ten covering 12%. Findings of the study overall: TRBV28, TRBJ1-2 and TRBJ2-5 emerged as the favored segments in persistent disease.

Specified time point: newly diagnosed GD, antithyroid drugs for less than 3 months. Construction of the TCR library relied on RNA isolated from PBMCs. CDR1 and CDR2 (germline): MGHRA, YSYEKL. The CDR3 loop spans 15 amino acids. V was trimmed by 0 bases and J by 6 bases, leaving 11 bases between them. A remark on this clonotype: Antigen specificity is unknown.

This sample was shared with a second study, whose subject was T cells in Graves' hyperthyroidism and ophthalmopathy. That report adds: It was uncontrolled infection, other autoimmune disease, pregnancy or lactation that excluded patients. Separating ophthalmopathy from stable hyperthyroidism was achieved by a 13 V-J model. Before onset, ophthalmopathy was predicted by the model a median about six months earlier.

The sequence derives from a young man with Graves disease. The V call is TRBV4-1, the J call TRBJ2-2; D tentatively fits TRBD1 or TRBD2 (6 bases each). The material sequenced was peripheral blood mononuclear cells (PBMCs), taken at new diagnosis, from a patient treated with antithyroid drugs. The CDR3 protein is CASSQDSRGAGELFF. The CDR3 region has the DNA TGCGCCAGCAGCCAAGATTCAAGGGGGGCCGGGGAGCTGTTTTTT.